Listed here are 17 T cell receptor beta chains from one sample, sequenced in a study of cytomegalovirus exposure and HLA in healthy donors. This PCR relied on a set of 60 Vbeta primers and 13 Jbeta primers. Libraries were prepared by immunoSEQ multiplex PCR; TCRdb keeps only in-frame clonotypes and omits some of them. Found here are more than 95,000 clones, 70% to 80% of them singletons; the top ten hold more than 7.5%. Sequenced sample: PBMCs. These receptor sequences come from a woman aged 45 to 65 in good health and CMV-seropositive.

This chain connects TRBV5-1 to TRBJ2-3; 11 nucleotides agree with TRBD1. V was clipped by 6 bases and J by 2 bases; unmatched bases: 8. CDR1 and CDR2 from the germline V gene are SGHRS and YFSETQ. The CDR3 extends over 16 amino acids. Written as DNA, the CDR3 is TGCGCCAGCACCCGAGCGGACAGGGGGCCCACAGATACGCAGTATTTT. It encodes CASTRADRGPTDTQYF.

This clone was counted between two and nine times. The genes are TRBV11-2 and TRBJ1-5; 8 nucleotides match TRBD1. Germline CDR1 SGHAT, CDR2 FQNNGV. There are 14 residues in the CDR3. The V gene end was trimmed by 6 bases and the J gene end by 7 bases; junction bases not matched to a gene: 8. The CDR3 region has the DNA TGTGCCAGCAGTACGGACAGGGTTGGACAGCCCCAGCATTTT. This sequence encodes CASSTDRVGQPQHF.

This clone was recorded a few times. The chain has TRBV15 and TRBJ1-1; weak D call: TRBD1 (5 bases). This CDR3 spans 16 amino acids. The germline V gene has CDR1 LNHNV and CDR2 YYDKDF (reference sequence). V dropped 0 bases and J dropped 2 bases, with 13 bases sitting between them. DNA for the CDR3: TGTGCCACCAGCAGAGAATGGGGCATAGGCAACACTGAAGCTTTCTTT. It specifies CATSREWGIGNTEAFF.

The chain employs TRBV7-2 and TRBJ2-3; D possibly corresponds to TRBD2 (7 bases). CDR1 is SGHTA and CDR2 is FQGNSA in the germline V gene. CDR3 length: 16 amino acids. Trimming cost V 4 bases and J 4 bases, with 18 bases left between them. The CDR3 DNA follows: TGTGCCAGCAGCTCCGGGGGGCTAGCGGATGCAGATACGCAGTATTTT. This sequence encodes CASSSGGLADADTQYF.

The CDR3 spells CASNRDRAGETQYF. As DNA, the CDR3 is TGTGCCAGCAACCGGGACAGGGCTGGGGAGACCCAGTACTTC. V gene TRBV7-2 combines with J gene TRBJ2-5; 9 nucleotides line up with TRBD1. J gave up 5 bases and V 7 bases, and 8 bases lay outside the gene matches. The length of the CDR3 is 14 residues. The germline V gene has CDR1 SGHTA and CDR2 FQGNSA.

The genes are TRBV10-3 and TRBJ1-2; 9 bases map to TRBD1. The germline CDR1 and CDR2 sequences are ENHRY and SYGVKD. This CDR3 region has 15 residues. Losses at the gene ends were 6 bases for V and 8 bases for J; bases not matched to a gene: 13. The CDR3 DNA sequence: TGTGCCATCAGACCACAGGGGGCCCTTGAGGGGGGCTACACCTTC. Its translation is CAIRPQGALEGGYTF.

J is TRBJ1-4 and V is TRBV18; D perhaps matches TRBD1 (6 bases). From germline, CDR1 is KGHSH and CDR2 LQKENI. V shed 8 bases and J shed 1 base, with 11 bases lying between them. The CDR3 runs 14 residues. The CDR3 loop is CASTKQGTNEKLFF. CDR3 DNA sequence: TGTGCCAGCACCAAACAGGGAACTAATGAAAAACTGTTTTTT.

The CDR3 spells CASSEGPLLIYEQYF. The DNA of the CDR3 is TGCGCCAGCAGTGAGGGGCCCCTTTTAATCTACGAGCAGTACTTC. The J gene is TRBJ2-7, the V gene TRBV10-1; no clear D. V was shortened by 2 bases and J by 3 bases, with 14 bases between the two germline ends. The CDR3 has 15 residues. Germline-derived CDR1 and CDR2 are WNHNN and SYGVQD (reference sequence).

The J gene is TRBJ2-3, the V gene TRBV27; no clear D. Germline V gene sequence: CDR1 MNHEY, CDR2 SMNVEV (reference sequence). Trimming pared 2 bases from V and 2 bases from J, leaving 8 bases between. The CDR3 contains 14 residues. The CDR3 DNA is TGTGCCAGCAGTTTAATGGGCTTCACAGATACGCAGTATTTT. As protein: CASSLMGFTDTQYF.

In its sample, this clone was seen once. The chain combines TRBV18 with TRBJ1-2; tentatively, D is TRBD1 (5 bases). The germline V gene encodes CDR1 KGHSH and CDR2 LQKENI. V was clipped by 10 bases and J by 0 bases, with 15 bases between them. This CDR3 has 14 amino acids. DNA of the CDR3: TGTGCCACCAACGGGGGACTTTCTAACTATGGCTACACCTTC. Its translation: CATNGGLSNYGYTF.

The genes are TRBV4-2 and TRBJ2-2; 15 bases match TRBD2. J gave up 2 bases and V 1 base, and 2 bases lay outside the gene matches. The germline V gene encodes CDR1 LGHNA and CDR2 YNFKEQ. The length of the CDR3 is 18 residues. CDR3 bases: TGTGCCAGCAGCCAAGGGGGACTAGCGGGGGGCAACACCGGGGAGCTGTTTTTT. It yields the protein CASSQGGLAGGNTGELFF.

The chain couples TRBV6-7 to TRBJ2-7; D possibly corresponds to TRBD1 (7 bases). TRBV6-7 is an ORF, and what it does is uncertain. The CDR3 extends over 14 amino acids. Trimming left V 6 bases short and J 0 bases short, with 12 bases between. DNA of the CDR3: TGTGCCAGCAGATCAGGGGGGCTCTCCTACGAGCAGTACTTC. This gives the protein CASRSGGLSYEQYF.

The chain recombines TRBV2 with TRBJ2-7; 9 nucleotides line up with TRBD2. With V trimmed by 4 bases and J by 0 bases, 1 base remained unmatched. The CDR3 length is 14 residues. From germline, CDR1 is SNHLY and CDR2 FYNNEI. DNA for the CDR3: TGTGCCAGCAGTGGACTAGCGGACTCCTACGAGCAGTACTTC. Translating gives CASSGLADSYEQYF.

Only a few counts were recorded for this clone. V is TRBV4-3 and J is TRBJ2-1; weak D call: TRBD1 (5 bases). The CDR3 is made up of 13 amino acids. V was trimmed by 3 bases and J by 7 bases, leaving 10 bases between them. Germline values: CDR1 LGHNA, CDR2 YSLEER. CDR3 nucleotides: TGCGCCAGCAGCCAGGACACTGGGAATGAGCAGTTCTTC. This sequence encodes CASSQDTGNEQFF.

To note about this clone: Relative to the germline gene, one junction end is altered; a read error may explain this. V gene TRBV6-5 combines with J gene TRBJ1-5, with a possible D match to TRBD1 (6 bases). Germline-derived CDR1 and CDR2 are MNHEY and SVGAGI. This CDR3 is 13 amino acids long. In nucleotides, the CDR3 is TGTGCCAGCAGGAAACAGGGCAACCAGCCCCAGCATTTT. It codes for CASRKQGNQPQHF.

This clone came up a few times. An end of the junction differs from the germline gene, which may be a read error. This chain connects TRBV7-7 to TRBJ2-5, with a possible D match to TRBD2 (5 bases). Germline loops: CDR1 SSHAT, CDR2 FNYEAQ (reference sequence). The CDR3 sequence is 14 residues long. CDR3 residues: CASSRTLGEETQYF. The CDR3 nucleotides read TGTGCTAGCAGCCGGACTCTCGGCGAGGAGACCCAGTACTTC. The variable domain in full, completed from reference TRBV7-7 and TRBJ2-5, reads GAGVSQSPRYKVTKRGQDVTLRCDPISSHATLYWYQQALGQGPEFLTYFNYEAQPDKSGLPSDRFSAERPEGSISTLTIQRTEQRDSAMYRCASSRTLGEETQYFGPGTRLLVL.

The chain carries TRBV9 and TRBJ1-4; TRBD1 agrees at 8 bases. J gave up 8 bases and V 4 bases, and 19 bases lay outside the gene matches. The CDR3 runs 18 residues. Germline loops: CDR1 SGDLS, CDR2 YYNGEE. The CDR3 DNA is TGTGCCAGCAGCCGTAGTTCTGGACAGGGCGGCACCGGGGAAAAACTGTTTTTT. It specifies CASSRSSGQGGTGEKLFF.